Only one count was recorded for the clone carrying this T cell receptor beta chain. The junction and the germline gene differ at one end; a read error may be behind it. This sample stems from a study of blood T cell repertoires in COVID-19. Produced via immunoSEQ multiplex PCR; TCRdb's table is partial and in-frame only. In the table there are hundreds of thousands of clones, around nine tenths of which are singletons. The CDR3 runs to 12 residues. Per the germline V gene, CDR1 is SGHNT and CDR2 is YYREEE (reference sequence). The TCR comes from a woman between 35 and 50 years old who had recovered from COVID-19. The chain joins TRBV5-4 to TRBJ1-2, with D unresolved. The sample taken for sequencing was PBMCs or T cells enriched from blood (not recorded which). The chain's CDR3 is CASSPRAERLIF. CDR3 bases: TGTGCCAGCAGCCCCCGAGCGGAGCGGCTGATCTTC. Combining the CDR3 with reference TRBV5-4 and TRBJ1-2 gives the whole variable domain ETGVTQSPTHLIKTRGQQVTLRCSSQSGHNTVSWYQQALGQGPQFIFQYYREEENGRGNFPPRFSGLQFPNYSSELNVNALELDDSALYLCASSPRAERLIFGSGTRLTVV.